This entry concerns a single T cell receptor (beta chain). Sequencing of TCR beta was undertaken in CD8+ and CD4+ T cells derived from blood. The multiple sclerosis controls consisted of treatment-naive patients with relapsing-remitting disease, either stable or active. Negative isolation yielded CD8+ and CD4+ T cells; FACS enriched TEMRA cells. The data were obtained in a study of CD8 T cells in Susac syndrome. The authors reverse transcribed about 0.5 to 1 ug RNA with random hexamers. TCR beta CDR3 was amplified by immunoSEQ covering 54 Vbeta and 13 Jbeta. TCRdb reanalysed the immunoSEQ multiplex PCR reads using MiXCR and keeps one entry per CDR3 protein. The profile shows approximately 180,000 distinct CDR3 sequences, roughly 92% of them singletons. The TCR originated in a human donor with multiple sclerosis. The specimen sequenced was CD4+ T cells from PBMCs.

For the CDR3, the DNA is TGTGCCTGGAGACCTGGGGGAAACACCATATATTTT. Amino acid sequence: CAWRPGGNTIYF. The genes are TRBV30 and TRBJ1-3; D gene unclear. V lost 3 bases to trimming and J lost 4 bases, with 7 bases between them. The CDR3 runs 12 residues. CDR1 is GTSNPN and CDR2 is SVGIG in the germline V gene (reference sequence).